Below are 30 T cell receptor beta chains sequenced from a single sample in a study of T cells expressing NK-cell markers. No DNA is given; TCRdb re-called the 5' RACE reads and lists each CDR3 protein once. Recorded for this sample: a few hundred thousand distinct CDR3 sequences. Input material: blood T cells: a sorted CD56 or NKG2C T cell subset, CD4+ or CD8+ T cells, or bulk PBMC T cells (not recorded which). These receptor sequences come from a man aged 18-70 years in good health.

V gene TRBV5-1 combines with J gene TRBJ1-2; as DNA is missing, the TRBD1 call by TCRdb cannot be tested. Germline lookup yields CDR1 SGHRS and CDR2 YFSETQ. The CDR3 totals 14 residues. The CDR3 sequence is CASSLELTTGGYTF.

V and J are TRBV5-1 and TRBJ1-4; lacking DNA, the TRBD1 call made by TCRdb goes unchecked. The CDR3 spans 13 residues. CDR1 is SGHRS and CDR2 is YFSETQ in the germline V gene. CDR3 sequence: CASSGGGDEKLFF.

The genes are TRBV5-1 and TRBJ2-3. The CDR3 contains 12 residues. Germline CDR1 is SGHRS and CDR2 is YFSETQ. CDR3 sequence reads: CASSLEGDTQYF.

This chain joins TRBV5-1 and TRBJ2-4; TCRdb outputs TRBD1, but without DNA this stays unchecked. The CDR3 length is 15 residues. Germline-derived CDR1 and CDR2 are SGHRS and YFSETQ. The CDR3 is CASSPGHLAKNIQYF.

The V and J genes are TRBV20-1 and TRBJ2-3; the D gene TCRdb calls, TRBD2, cannot be checked with no DNA. Germline CDR1 DFQATT, CDR2 SNEGSKA (reference sequence). CDR3 length: 16 residues. CDR3: CSAQTSGGALTDTQYF.

The chain joins TRBV6-5 to TRBJ1-2; TCRdb calls TRBD1, which cannot be checked without DNA. The CDR3 runs 16 residues. Germline V lookup: CDR1 MNHEY, CDR2 SVGAGI. This CDR3 is CASSYLPTGIGYGYTF.

CDR3 sequence: CASCTGGPYEQYF. This chain links TRBV12-3 or TRBV12-4 with TRBJ2-7; TCRdb selects TRBD1, and the lack of DNA leaves this call unchecked. The CDR3 has 13 residues.

The V call is TRBV6-5, the J call TRBJ2-7. CDR3 size: 12 residues. Germline CDR1 is MNHEY and CDR2 is SVGAGI. The CDR3 loop is CASSYGSQEQYF.

CDR3 region: CASGSVLLTGELFF. This chain connects TRBV19 to TRBJ2-2; as DNA is missing, the TRBD2 call by TCRdb cannot be tested. The germline V gene encodes CDR1 LNHDA and CDR2 SQIVND (reference sequence). CDR3 length equals 14 residues. Filled out from reference TRBV19 and TRBJ2-2, the complete variable domain reads DGGITQSPKYLFRKEGQNVTLSCEQNLNHDAMYWYRQDPGQGLRLIYYSQIVNDFQKGDIAEGYSVSREKKESFPLTVTSAQKNPTAFYLCASGSVLLTGELFFGEGSRLTVL.

The V call is TRBV5-1, the J call TRBJ2-3; TCRdb outputs TRBD2, but without DNA this stays unchecked. Germline CDR1 SGHRS, CDR2 YFSETQ. This CDR3 has 19 residues. Here the CDR3 reads CASSLHSSRDSQVPDTQYF.

The CDR3 reads CASSTGAGNSYNSPLHF. The chain is built from TRBV6-5 and TRBJ1-6. CDR1 is MNHEY and CDR2 is SVGAGI in the germline V gene. The CDR3 has 17 amino acids.

V is TRBV5-1 and J is TRBJ1-3. Germline loops: CDR1 SGHRS, CDR2 YFSETQ. The CDR3 contains 16 residues. The CDR3 reads CASSFDGQRSGNTIYF.

The V gene is TRBV6-5, the J gene TRBJ2-2; checking the TCRdb D call of TRBD2 is not possible without DNA. CDR3 length: 15 amino acids. Germline V gives CDR1 MNHEY, CDR2 SVGAGI. The CDR3 region is CASSYTSGEYGELFF.

The rearrangement uses TRBV6-1 and TRBJ2-1; the D call of TRBD1 rests on TCRdb alone, since no DNA is present to check it. CDR3 size: 16 residues. CDR1 is MNHNS and CDR2 is SASEGT in the germline V gene. The CDR3 loop is CASSRQQGATGNEQFF.

The chain links TRBV6-5 to TRBJ1-2; absent DNA, TCRdb's TRBD1 call cannot be checked. This CDR3 comprises 16 residues. CDR1 and CDR2 (germline): MNHEY, SVGAGI. This chain's CDR3 is CASSYSPGSFGYGYTF.

This sequence joins TRBV7-3 and TRBJ1-1; TCRdb indicates TRBD1, and absent DNA this call remains unverified. Germline V CDR1 and CDR2: SGHTA, FQGTGA. This CDR3 has 16 residues. The CDR3: CASSLNSATGRIEAFF.

The chain is built from TRBV20-1 and TRBJ1-2. Looked up from germline, CDR1 is DFQATT and CDR2 is SNEGSKA (reference sequence). This CDR3 has 12 amino acids. CDR3 loop: CSALNGDYGYTF.

The genes are TRBV13 and TRBJ2-1; the D call of TRBD2 rests on TCRdb alone, since no DNA is present to check it. CDR3 size: 14 residues. The germline V gene has CDR1 PRHDT and CDR2 FYEKMQ (reference sequence). This CDR3 is CASSLAGSGEVQFF.

The V gene is TRBV6-5, the J gene TRBJ1-1; TCRdb's assignment of TRBD1 cannot be checked, as there is no DNA. This CDR3 contains 15 residues. Germline CDR1 MNHEY, CDR2 SVGAGI. CDR3 residues: CASSYSRGERAEAFF.

The rearrangement links TRBV20-1 to TRBJ2-3; the TRBD2 assignment by TCRdb is unverifiable without DNA. CDR1 and CDR2 from the germline V gene are DFQATT and SNEGSKA (reference sequence). The CDR3 consists of 14 residues. CDR3 sequence reads: CSARRGGLADTQYF.

V gene TRBV5-1 combines with J gene TRBJ1-6. Germline CDR1 SGHRS, CDR2 YFSETQ. This CDR3 is built from 16 residues. CDR3 region: CASSWITGTPGSPLHF.

The chain links TRBV7-3 to TRBJ1-1; with no DNA, the TCRdb D assignment of TRBD1 cannot be verified. In germline, CDR1 is SGHTA, CDR2 FQGTGA. CDR3 length equals 14 residues. The CDR3 reads CASSFTGANTEAFF.

CDR3 region: CASSSLYYDPPGELFF. The chain has TRBV12-3 or TRBV12-4 and TRBJ2-2; TCRdb picks TRBD2, but there is no DNA to check that call. The CDR3 loop spans 16 amino acids.

The chain joins TRBV28 to TRBJ2-1; TCRdb lists TRBD2, though no DNA is available to test this call. Per the germline V gene, CDR1 is MDHEN and CDR2 is SYDVKM. The CDR3 is 18 residues long. The CDR3 is CASSSRRKSGGALNEQFF.

This sequence joins TRBV20-1 and TRBJ1-2; the D call from TCRdb, TRBD1, cannot be confirmed without DNA. This CDR3 spans 15 amino acids. Germline loops: CDR1 DFQATT, CDR2 SNEGSKA (reference sequence). The CDR3: CSARKRTGDNYGYTF.

The chain has TRBV6-1 and TRBJ1-1; lacking DNA, the TRBD1 call made by TCRdb goes unchecked. The CDR3 is 15 residues long. The V gene's germline CDR1 is MNHNS and CDR2 SASEGT. CDR3 region: CASRVTAQVDTEAFF.

The rearrangement uses TRBV6-5 and TRBJ1-1. The CDR3 covers 16 residues. CDR1 and CDR2 from the germline V gene are MNHEY and SVGAGI. CDR3 loop: CASSYPSGRIGTEAFF.

The CDR3 loop is CASSGGVDATNEKLFF. This chain links TRBV5-1 with TRBJ1-4; the TRBD1 assignment by TCRdb is unverifiable without DNA. The CDR3 covers 16 residues. Germline-derived CDR1 and CDR2 are SGHRS and YFSETQ.

The V and J genes are TRBV5-1 and TRBJ1-1; there is no DNA to check the TCRdb D call of TRBD1. The CDR3 has 15 residues. Germline V lookup: CDR1 SGHRS, CDR2 YFSETQ. The chain's CDR3 is CASSSRGGENTEAFF.

The rearrangement links TRBV20-1 to TRBJ2-7; TCRdb indicates TRBD2, and absent DNA this call remains unverified. The CDR3 loop spans 16 amino acids. CDR1 is DFQATT and CDR2 is SNEGSKA in the germline V gene (reference sequence). The CDR3: CSARKGLAGSSYEQYF.